Sequencing of this T cell receptor (beta chain) was carried out in a study of beta chain features in type 1 diabetes. The V gene's germline CDR1 is MDHEN and CDR2 SYDVKM. V lost 5 bases and J 4 bases, leaving 18 bases between the germline ends. The CDR3 is 16 amino acids. Sequencing targeted expressed TCRB transcripts, as all isolated RNA had been reverse transcribed. The method was immunoSEQ multiplex PCR; TCRdb's version includes in-frame clones alone and lacks a portion of them. The sample lists roughly 180,000 clones; approximately 13% were seen once. CD4+ naive, central memory, regulatory and stem cell-like memory cells were sorted via CD45RO/CCR7/CD25/CD127/CD95/CD27. Study results and limitations: TCRB CDR3s from Type 1 diabetes patients were moderately but significantly shorter in all four CD4+ subsets.

Points on this clone: The antigen remains unidentified.

The sequencing sample was made of central memory CD4+ T cells from blood. This sequence originates from a woman under 30 in good health. V and J are TRBV28 and TRBJ1-3, with D possibly matching TRBD1 (6 bases). The CDR3 DNA reads TGTGCCAGCAGTCCAAACCAGGGACAACCAGGAAACACCATATATTTT. Encoded protein: CASSPNQGQPGNTIYF. The variable domain in full, with the rest retrieved from reference TRBV28 and TRBJ1-3, is DVKVTQSSRYLVKRTGEKVFLECVQDMDHENMFWYRQDPGLGLRLIYFSYDVKMKEKGDIPEGYSVSREKKERFSLILESASTNQTSMYLCASSPNQGQPGNTIYFGEGSWLTVV.